Reported below is one TCR beta chain. Its cognate antigen is unknown. The CDR3 is made up of 13 amino acids. V was trimmed by 5 bases and J by 4 bases, leaving 12 bases between them. CDR1 and CDR2 (germline): GTSNPN, SVGIG (reference sequence). Produced via immunoSEQ multiplex PCR; TCRdb's table is partial and in-frame only. Among 140,000 to 150,000 clones listed, more than 80% were seen once. This specimen belongs to a study of T cell responses to AZD1222 COVID-19 vaccine. Study results and limitations: The number of AZD1222 recipients seropositive at baseline was only five or six. Repertoires in all cases were sampled only once the peak T cell response had passed. Epitopes outside B.1.351 and B.1.1.7 mutated regions reportedly drew nearly half of spike TCRs. It should be noted that donors were predominantly white British and more often female, and clonal diversity was possibly underestimated.

The sequence was obtained from an adult in good health. The source material was peripheral blood, sampled on day 0 of AZD1222 vaccination. This rearrangement joins TRBV30 to TRBJ1-3; TRBD1 might be the D (6 bases). The CDR3, as DNA: TGTGCCTGGGCAGGGGAGTCCGGAAACACCATATATTTT. Translation gives CAWAGESGNTIYF.